This TCR beta chain was sequenced during a study of post-analysis software for immune sequencing data (dated by TCRdb to the mid-2010s). In terms of the full investigation: Relapsing-remitting, secondary progressive and progressive-relapsing multiple sclerosis were recorded as disease courses, and subtype annotation was lacking for some patients. Patient repertoires were compared against around twelve previously published healthy control repertoires from donors aged 6 to 25 years. A subset of samples was prepared in parallel using single-end sample barcoding, then pooled and co-amplified after Illumina adapter ligation. Results and caveats for the whole study, not just this receptor: The control group was slightly older than the multiple sclerosis patient group. Normalized Chao1 diversity was significantly lower in multiple sclerosis patients than controls, suggesting substantial peripheral T-cell clonal expansion. Strong co-clustering of samples prepared in the same batch was shown by direct clustering with F measure, prompting a batch-effect correction.

To prepare the library, PCR was applied. Sequencing took place on an Illumina HiSeq 2500. Unique molecular identifiers were incorporated into TCR beta cDNA libraries to reduce PCR and sequencing biases. Per 1 to 10 million input T cells, approximately 500,000 cDNA molecules were obtained, such that each molecule approximated one T cell. The same protocol used for the earlier healthy control dataset was applied to prepare and sequence the patient libraries. Within a given batch, samples were prepared together, multiplexed and sequenced on the same HiSeq lane. Per the source publication's procedure: MIGEC handled the raw barcoded reads, throwing out single-read molecular identifier groups before consensus assembly and CDR3 extraction. VDJtools was used for post-analysis of the clonotype tables, and diversity was normalized by down-sampling every dataset to the size of the smallest sample. In repertoire overlap clustering, CDR3 amino acid sequences, but not nucleotide sequences, were matched to correct batch-related cross-sample contamination. The public reads were run again by TCRdb, first through fastp at Q25 and then through MiXCR, and only productive beta chains were kept. A single entry per CDR3 protein holds the most common genes and DNA from its merged rows. The V and J calls and clone size come from TCRdb's table, not from the authors' own analysis. Present in this sample are about 680,000 distinct CDR3 sequences, 59% of which were seen just once. The top ten constitute about 10% of the sample.

TCR beta repertoires were profiled from peripheral blood of about a dozen young patients with multiple sclerosis to demonstrate the VDJtools post-analysis software. The multiple sclerosis patients were children and adolescents between roughly 6 and 16 years of age. Comments on this clonotype: No cognate antigen has been identified for it. The record has no base qualities; no much larger clone is one base away.

The receptor's source is a girl between 2 and 10 years old with multiple sclerosis. The sequenced sample consisted of blood.

The DNA is TGTGCCAGCAGCTGGAAGGGACAGGGCTATGGCTACACCTTC. Its protein reads: CASSWKGQGYGYTF. The chain was built from TRBV5-4 and TRBJ1-2; 9 junctional bases match TRBD1. V has 3 bases trimmed and J has 4 bases trimmed; junction bases matching no gene number 4. The cysteine opens and the phenylalanine closes a CDR3 of 14 amino acids. Only the CDR3 DNA stays, 42 bases, in frame from base 1. From the germline V gene (reference sequence), CDR1 is SGHNT and CDR2 is YYREEE.